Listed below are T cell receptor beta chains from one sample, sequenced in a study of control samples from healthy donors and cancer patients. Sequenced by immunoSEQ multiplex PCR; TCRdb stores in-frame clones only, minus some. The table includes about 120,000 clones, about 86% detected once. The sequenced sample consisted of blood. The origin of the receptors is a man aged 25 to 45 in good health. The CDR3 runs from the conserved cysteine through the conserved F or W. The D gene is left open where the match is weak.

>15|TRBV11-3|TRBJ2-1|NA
CASSLSGNRDWEQFF
TGTGCCAGCAGCTTATCGGGAAACAGGGATTGGGAGCAGTTCTTC
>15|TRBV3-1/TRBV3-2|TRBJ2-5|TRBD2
CASSQGRTSGETQYF
TGTGCCAGCAGCCAAGGAAGGACTAGCGGAGAGACCCAGTACTTC
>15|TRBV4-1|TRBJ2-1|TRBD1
CASSQVKDRANEQFF
TGCGCCAGCAGCCAAGTTAAGGACAGGGCAAATGAGCAGTTCTTC
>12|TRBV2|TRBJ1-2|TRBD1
CASSRDRGAYTF
TGTGCCAGCAGTCGGGACAGGGGGGCCTACACCTTC
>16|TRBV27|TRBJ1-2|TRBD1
CASSSRDRLFGYGYTF
TGTGCCAGCAGTTCTCGGGACAGGCTATTCGGCTATGGCTACACCTTC
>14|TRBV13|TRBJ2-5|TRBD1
CASSIRGQVETQYF
TGTGCCAGCAGCATCAGGGGGCAAGTAGAGACCCAGTACTTC
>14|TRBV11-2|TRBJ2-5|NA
CASSLGGSPETQYF
TGTGCCAGCAGCTTAGGCGGGTCCCCAGAGACCCAGTACTTC
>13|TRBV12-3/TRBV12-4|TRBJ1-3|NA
CASSFSPGNTIYF
TGTGCCAGCAGTTTTAGTCCTGGAAACACCATATATTTT
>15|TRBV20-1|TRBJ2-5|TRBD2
CSASSGGGAVETQYF
TGCAGTGCTAGTTCCGGCGGGGGGGCCGTAGAGACCCAGTACTTC
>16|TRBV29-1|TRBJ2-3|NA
CSVEGDLGQGIDTQYF
TGCAGCGTTGAAGGGGACCTGGGCCAGGGGATAGATACGCAGTATTTT